These 8 T cell receptor beta chains were all obtained from the same sample, sequenced in a study of PD-1 blockade in classical Hodgkin lymphoma (dated by TCRdb to the early 2020s). The sample's time point label, decoded: cycle 2 day 1 (C2D1) of nivolumab. Relapse after autologous stem cell transplantation had occurred in all trial patients, and cohorts A, B and C were distinguished by prior brentuximab vedotin exposure. The library was prepared using the immunoSEQ multiplex PCR assay. The immuneACCESS repertoire file appears here via TCRdb, limited to in-frame rearrangements. These files lack a portion of the clones; in checked studies, under half of the deficit traces to unresolved V genes, and the cause of the others is not known. The sample table holds about 110,000 clones, of which about 89% were seen once. The ten top clones hold about 20% of the sample. The material was peripheral blood mononuclear cells (PBMCs), obtained before the second cycle of nivolumab. The receptors derive from a human donor with classical Hodgkin lymphoma.

Only a few counts were recorded for this clone. The chain is built from TRBV6-5 and TRBJ2-1, with 15 positions matching TRBD2. Germline-derived CDR1 and CDR2 are MNHEY and SVGAGI. This CDR3 region has 15 residues. V lost 8 bases to trimming and J lost 8 bases; unmatched junction nucleotides: 7. Written as DNA, the CDR3 is TGTGCCAGCCTAAGGACTAGCGGGAGGGCCGATGAGCAGTTCTTC. It is translated as CASLRTSGRADEQFF.

CDR3 in amino acids: CASSDRRSQETQYF. CDR3 bases: TGCGCCAGCAGTGACAGGAGGTCCCAAGAGACCCAGTACTTC. The chain recombines TRBV5-1 with TRBJ2-5, with D perhaps matching TRBD1 (6 bases). Deletions cut 5 bases from V and 1 base from J, with 12 bases between. The CDR3 spans 14 residues. Looked up from germline, CDR1 is SGHRS and CDR2 is YFSETQ.

This chain connects TRBV2 to TRBJ2-7; 9 nucleotides align to TRBD1. CDR1 is SNHLY and CDR2 is FYNNEI in the germline V gene. This CDR3 comprises 15 residues. J was trimmed by 1 base and V by 6 bases; bases with no gene match: 7. CDR3 region: CASRKETGGSYEQYF. CDR3 DNA sequence: TGTGCCAGCAGAAAGGAGACAGGGGGTTCCTACGAGCAGTACTTC. Filled out from reference TRBV2 and TRBJ2-7, the complete variable domain reads EPEVTQTPSHQVTQMGQEVILRCVPISNHLYFYWYRQILGQKVEFLVSFYNNEISEKSEIFDDQFSVERPDGSNFTLKIRSTKLEDSAMYFCASRKETGGSYEQYFGPGTRLTVT.

The V gene is TRBV19, the J gene TRBJ1-1; 9 positions match TRBD1. The CDR3 consists of 15 residues. V gave up 3 bases and J gave up 3 bases; unmatched junction bases: 5. Germline CDR1 and CDR2: LNHDA and SQIVND (reference sequence). CDR3 sequence: CASSIPGQGYTEAFF. The DNA for the CDR3 is TGTGCCAGTAGTATTCCGGGACAGGGCTACACTGAAGCTTTCTTT.

The J gene is TRBJ2-5, the V gene TRBV21-1; the listed D gene, TRBD2, was not tested against the DNA. TRBV21-1 is a pseudogene segment. This CDR3 has 16 residues. The CDR3 region has the DNA TGTGCCAGCAGCAAAGAAGGAGGACTAGTACAAGAGACCCAGTACTTC. It is translated as CASSKEGGLVQETQYF.

This chain connects TRBV18 to TRBJ2-1; D gene unclear. Germline loops: CDR1 KGHSH, CDR2 LQKENI. V lost 3 bases, J lost 8 bases, and 14 bases lay in between. This CDR3 region has 14 residues. In nucleotides, the CDR3 is TGTGCCAGCTCACCCGACACAAGGCGGCATGAGCAGTTCTTC. It yields the protein CASSPDTRRHEQFF.

The chain recombines TRBV7-9 with TRBJ2-2; TRBD1 matches at 7 bases. CDR3 length: 16 residues. Trimming cost V 7 bases and J 6 bases; bases outside gene matches: 14. CDR1 is SEHNR, CDR2 FQNEAQ, per germline (reference sequence). The CDR3 sequence is CASTAEGTVRSGELFF. In nucleotides, the CDR3 is TGTGCCAGCACCGCCGAGGGGACAGTTCGTTCCGGGGAGCTGTTTTTT. Supplemented by reference TRBV7-9 and TRBJ2-2, the full variable domain reads DTGVSQNPRHKITKRGQNVTFRCDPISEHNRLYWYRQTLGQGPEFLTYFQNEAQLEKSRLLSDRFSAERPKGSFSTLEIQRTEQGDSAMYLCASTAEGTVRSGELFFGEGSRLTVL.

The chain links TRBV4-3 to TRBJ2-2; D possibly uses TRBD1 or TRBD2 (6 bases each). In germline, CDR1 is LGHNA, CDR2 YSLEER. The CDR3 runs to 15 residues. V dropped 4 bases and J dropped 5 bases, with 14 bases sitting between them. DNA for the CDR3: TGCGCCAGCAGCCGAGGGTGGGGGGCTACCGGGGAGCTGTTTTTT. Translated: CASSRGWGATGELFF.